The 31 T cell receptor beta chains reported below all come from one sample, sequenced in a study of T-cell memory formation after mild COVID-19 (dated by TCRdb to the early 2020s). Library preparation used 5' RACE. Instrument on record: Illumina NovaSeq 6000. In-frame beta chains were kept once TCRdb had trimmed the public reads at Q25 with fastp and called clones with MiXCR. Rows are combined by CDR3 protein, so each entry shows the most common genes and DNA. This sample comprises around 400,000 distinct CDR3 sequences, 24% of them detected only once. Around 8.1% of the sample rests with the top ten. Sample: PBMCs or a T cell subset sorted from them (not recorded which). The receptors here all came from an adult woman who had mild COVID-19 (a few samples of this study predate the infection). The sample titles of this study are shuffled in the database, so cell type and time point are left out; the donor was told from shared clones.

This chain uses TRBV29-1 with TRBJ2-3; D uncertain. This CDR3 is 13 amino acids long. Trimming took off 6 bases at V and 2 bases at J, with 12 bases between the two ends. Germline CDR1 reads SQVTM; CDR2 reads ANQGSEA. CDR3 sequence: CSVDWASTDTQYF. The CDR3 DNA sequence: TGCAGCGTCGATTGGGCCTCCACAGATACGCAGTATTTT.

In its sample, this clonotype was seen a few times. The CDR3 region has the DNA TGCAGTGCTAGAGATCATCCGACAGATACGCAGTATTTT. Translation: CSARDHPTDTQYF. This chain uses TRBV20-1 with TRBJ2-3; D uncertain. The CDR3 totals 13 residues. Germline-derived CDR1 and CDR2 are DFQATT and SNEGSKA (reference sequence). The germline V and J ends were trimmed by 0 bases and 3 bases, with 7 bases remaining between them.

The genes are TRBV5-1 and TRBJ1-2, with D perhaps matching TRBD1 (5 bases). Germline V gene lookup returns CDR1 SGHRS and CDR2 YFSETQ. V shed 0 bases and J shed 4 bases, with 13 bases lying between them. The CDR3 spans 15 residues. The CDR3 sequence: CASSLEQGRGYGYTF. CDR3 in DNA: TGCGCCAGCAGCTTGGAGCAGGGAAGAGGCTATGGCTACACCTTC.

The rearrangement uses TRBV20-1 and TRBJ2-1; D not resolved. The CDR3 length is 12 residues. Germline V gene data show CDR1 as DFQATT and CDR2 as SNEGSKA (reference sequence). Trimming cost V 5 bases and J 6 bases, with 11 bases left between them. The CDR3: CSAWIIGNEQFF. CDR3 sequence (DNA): TGCAGTGCTTGGATCATCGGCAATGAGCAGTTCTTC.

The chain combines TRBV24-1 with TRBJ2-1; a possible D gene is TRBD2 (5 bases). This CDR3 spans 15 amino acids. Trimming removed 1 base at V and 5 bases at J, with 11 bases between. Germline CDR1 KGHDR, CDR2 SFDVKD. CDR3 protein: CATSDFPRADNEQFF. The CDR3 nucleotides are TGTGCCACCAGTGATTTTCCCCGAGCGGACAATGAGCAGTTCTTC.

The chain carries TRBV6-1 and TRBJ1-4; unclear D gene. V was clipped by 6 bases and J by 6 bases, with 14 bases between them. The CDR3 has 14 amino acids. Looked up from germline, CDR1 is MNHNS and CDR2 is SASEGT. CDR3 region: CASSRPGRDEKLFF. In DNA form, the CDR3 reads TGTGCCAGCAGCCGCCCCGGGCGGGATGAAAAACTGTTTTTT.

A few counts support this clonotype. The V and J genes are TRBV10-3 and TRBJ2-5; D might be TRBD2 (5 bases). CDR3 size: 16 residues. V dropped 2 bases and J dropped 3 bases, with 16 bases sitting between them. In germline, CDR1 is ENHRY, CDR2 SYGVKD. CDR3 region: CAISEGALALEETQYF. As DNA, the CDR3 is TGTGCCATCAGTGAGGGAGCCCTAGCCCTCGAAGAGACCCAGTACTTC.

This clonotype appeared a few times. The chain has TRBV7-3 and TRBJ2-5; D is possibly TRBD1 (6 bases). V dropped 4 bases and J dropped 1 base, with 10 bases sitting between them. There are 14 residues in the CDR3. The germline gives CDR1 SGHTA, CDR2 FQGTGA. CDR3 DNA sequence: TGTGCCAGCAGCTCGGGACACCCCCAAGAGACCCAGTACTTC. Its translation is CASSSGHPQETQYF.

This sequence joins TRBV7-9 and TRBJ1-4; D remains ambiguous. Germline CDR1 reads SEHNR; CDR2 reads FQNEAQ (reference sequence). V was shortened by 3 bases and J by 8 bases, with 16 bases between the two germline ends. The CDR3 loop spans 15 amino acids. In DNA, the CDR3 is TGTGCCAGCAGCTTTAGAACGGCGGAGGAGGAAAAACTGTTTTTT. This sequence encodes CASSFRTAEEEKLFF.

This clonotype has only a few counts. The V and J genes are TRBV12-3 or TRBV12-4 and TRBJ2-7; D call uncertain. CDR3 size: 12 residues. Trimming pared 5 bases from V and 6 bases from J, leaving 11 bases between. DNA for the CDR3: TGTGCCAGCAGTCTCTCCGGTCTCGAGCAGTACTTC. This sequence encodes CASSLSGLEQYF.

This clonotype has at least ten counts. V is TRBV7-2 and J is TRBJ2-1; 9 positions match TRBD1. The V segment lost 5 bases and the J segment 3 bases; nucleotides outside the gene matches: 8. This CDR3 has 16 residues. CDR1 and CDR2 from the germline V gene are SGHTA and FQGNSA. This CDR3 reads CASSRNGQGYYNEQFF. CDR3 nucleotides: TGTGCCAGCAGCCGCAACGGACAGGGGTACTACAATGAGCAGTTCTTC.

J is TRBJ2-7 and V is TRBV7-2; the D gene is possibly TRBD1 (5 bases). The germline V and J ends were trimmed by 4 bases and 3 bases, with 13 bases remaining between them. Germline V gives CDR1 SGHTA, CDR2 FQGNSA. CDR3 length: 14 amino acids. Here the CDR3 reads CASSSTGTGYEQYF. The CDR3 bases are TGTGCCAGCAGCTCCACAGGCACCGGCTACGAGCAGTACTTC. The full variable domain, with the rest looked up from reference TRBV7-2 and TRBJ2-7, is GAGVSQSPSNKVTEKGKDVELRCDPISGHTALYWYRQSLGQGLEFLIYFQGNSAPDKSGLPSDRFSAERTGGSVSTLTIQRTQQEDSAVYLCASSSTGTGYEQYFGPGTRLTVT.

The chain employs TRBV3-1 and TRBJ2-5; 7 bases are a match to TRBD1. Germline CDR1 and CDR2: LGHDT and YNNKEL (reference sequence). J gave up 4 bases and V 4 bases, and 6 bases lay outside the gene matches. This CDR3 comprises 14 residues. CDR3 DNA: TGTGCCAGCAGCCTGACCCACAGGGGAGAGACCCAGTACTTC. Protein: CASSLTHRGETQYF.

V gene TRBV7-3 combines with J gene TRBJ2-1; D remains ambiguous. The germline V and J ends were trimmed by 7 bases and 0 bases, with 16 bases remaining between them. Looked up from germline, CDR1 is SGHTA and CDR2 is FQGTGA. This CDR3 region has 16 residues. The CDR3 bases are TGTGCCAGCACGGCGACCGCTGGGCCCTCCTACAATGAGCAGTTCTTC. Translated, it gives CASTATAGPSYNEQFF. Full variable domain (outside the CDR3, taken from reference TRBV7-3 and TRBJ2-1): GAGVSQTPSNKVTEKGKYVELRCDPISGHTALYWYRQSLGQGPEFLIYFQGTGAADDSGLPNDRFFAVRPEGSVSTLKIQRTERGDSAVYLCASTATAGPSYNEQFFGPGTRLTVL.

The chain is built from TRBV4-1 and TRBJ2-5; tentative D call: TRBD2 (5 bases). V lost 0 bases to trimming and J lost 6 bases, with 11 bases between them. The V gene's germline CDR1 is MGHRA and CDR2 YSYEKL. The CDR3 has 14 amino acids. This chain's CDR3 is CASSQDGVSKTQYF. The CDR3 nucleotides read TGCGCCAGCAGCCAAGACGGGGTCTCGAAGACCCAGTACTTC.

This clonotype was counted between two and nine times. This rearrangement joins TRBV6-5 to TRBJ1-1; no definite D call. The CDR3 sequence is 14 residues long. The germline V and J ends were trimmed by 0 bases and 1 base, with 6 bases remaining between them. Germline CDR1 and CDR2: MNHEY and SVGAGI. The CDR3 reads CASSYSEGNTEAFF. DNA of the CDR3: TGTGCCAGCAGTTACTCTGAGGGGAACACTGAAGCTTTCTTT.

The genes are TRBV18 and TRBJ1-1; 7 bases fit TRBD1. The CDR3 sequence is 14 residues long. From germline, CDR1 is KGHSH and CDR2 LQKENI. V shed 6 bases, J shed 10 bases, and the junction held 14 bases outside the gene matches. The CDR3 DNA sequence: TGTGCCAGCTCCCCAGCAAGACAGGGTGATGGAGCTTTCTTT. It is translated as CASSPARQGDGAFF. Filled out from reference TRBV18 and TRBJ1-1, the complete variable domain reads NAGVMQNPRHLVRRRGQEARLRCSPMKGHSHVYWYRQLPEEGLKFMVYLQKENIIDESGMPKERFSAEFPKEGPSILRIQQVVRGDSAAYFCASSPARQGDGAFFGQGTRLTVV.

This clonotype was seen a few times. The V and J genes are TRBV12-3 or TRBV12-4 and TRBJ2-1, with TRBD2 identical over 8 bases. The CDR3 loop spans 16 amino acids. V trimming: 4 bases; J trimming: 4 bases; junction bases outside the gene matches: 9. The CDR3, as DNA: TGTGCCAGCAGTTCCCCCCAGGGACTAGGATACAATGAGCAGTTCTTC. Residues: CASSSPQGLGYNEQFF.

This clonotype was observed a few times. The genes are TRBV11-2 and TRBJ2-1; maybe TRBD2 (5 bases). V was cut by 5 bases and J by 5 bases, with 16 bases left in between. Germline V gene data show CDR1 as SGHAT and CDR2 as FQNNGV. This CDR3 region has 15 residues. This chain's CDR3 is CASSRPRASNNEQFF. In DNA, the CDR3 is TGTGCCAGCAGCCGCCCGAGGGCCTCTAACAATGAGCAGTTCTTC.

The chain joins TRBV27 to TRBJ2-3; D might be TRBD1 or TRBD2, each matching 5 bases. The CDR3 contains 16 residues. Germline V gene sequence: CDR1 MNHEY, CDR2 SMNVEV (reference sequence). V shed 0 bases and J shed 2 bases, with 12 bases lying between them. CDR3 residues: CASSLSSRGHTDTQYF. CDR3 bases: TGTGCCAGCAGTTTATCGAGTCGGGGCCACACAGATACGCAGTATTTT.

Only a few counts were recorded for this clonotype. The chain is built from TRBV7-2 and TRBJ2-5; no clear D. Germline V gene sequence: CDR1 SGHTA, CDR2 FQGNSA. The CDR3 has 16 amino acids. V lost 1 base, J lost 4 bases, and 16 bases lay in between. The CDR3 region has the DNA TGTGCCAGCAGCTTAGGGGTAGTTGTCTCCTCAGAGACCCAGTACTTC. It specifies CASSLGVVVSSETQYF.

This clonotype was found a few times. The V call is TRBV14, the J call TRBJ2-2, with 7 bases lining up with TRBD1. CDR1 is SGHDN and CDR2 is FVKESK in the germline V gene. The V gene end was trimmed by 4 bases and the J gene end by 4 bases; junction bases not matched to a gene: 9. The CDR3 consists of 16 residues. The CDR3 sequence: CASSLLGGLGTGELFF. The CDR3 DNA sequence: TGTGCCAGCAGCCTGTTAGGGGGCTTAGGCACCGGGGAGCTGTTTTTT.

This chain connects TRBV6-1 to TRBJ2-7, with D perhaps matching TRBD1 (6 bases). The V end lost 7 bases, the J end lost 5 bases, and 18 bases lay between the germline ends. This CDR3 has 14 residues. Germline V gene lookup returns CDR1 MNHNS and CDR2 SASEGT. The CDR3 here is CASTFRGPLDEQYF. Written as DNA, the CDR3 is TGTGCCAGCACCTTCAGGGGACCTCTGGACGAGCAGTACTTC.

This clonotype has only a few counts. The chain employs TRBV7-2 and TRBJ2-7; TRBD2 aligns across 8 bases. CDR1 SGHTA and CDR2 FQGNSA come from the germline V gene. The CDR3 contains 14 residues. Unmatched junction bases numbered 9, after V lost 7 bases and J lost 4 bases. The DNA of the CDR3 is TGTGCCAGCACCCAGACCGGGGGGGGGTACGAGCAGTACTTC. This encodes CASTQTGGGYEQYF.

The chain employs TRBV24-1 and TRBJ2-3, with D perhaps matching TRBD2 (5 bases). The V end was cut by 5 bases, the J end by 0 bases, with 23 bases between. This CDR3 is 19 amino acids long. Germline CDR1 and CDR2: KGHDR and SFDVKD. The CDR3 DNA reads TGTGCCACCAGTGCCTCGGGATCATCGCCCTACCTTAGCACAGATACGCAGTATTTT. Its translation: CATSASGSSPYLSTDTQYF.

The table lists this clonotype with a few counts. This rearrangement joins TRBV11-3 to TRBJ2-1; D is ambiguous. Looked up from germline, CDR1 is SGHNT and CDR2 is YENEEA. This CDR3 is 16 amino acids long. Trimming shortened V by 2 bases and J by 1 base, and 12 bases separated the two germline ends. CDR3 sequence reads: CASSLKAEPSYNEQFF. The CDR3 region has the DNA TGTGCCAGCAGCTTAAAGGCAGAGCCATCCTACAATGAGCAGTTCTTC.

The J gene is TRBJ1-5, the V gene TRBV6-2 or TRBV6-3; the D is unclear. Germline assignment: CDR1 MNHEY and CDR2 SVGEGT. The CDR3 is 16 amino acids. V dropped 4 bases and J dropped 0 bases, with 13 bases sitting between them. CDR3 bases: TGTGCCAGCAGTTTCTCCCGGGCTAATAGCAATCAGCCCCAGCATTTT. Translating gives CASSFSRANSNQPQHF.

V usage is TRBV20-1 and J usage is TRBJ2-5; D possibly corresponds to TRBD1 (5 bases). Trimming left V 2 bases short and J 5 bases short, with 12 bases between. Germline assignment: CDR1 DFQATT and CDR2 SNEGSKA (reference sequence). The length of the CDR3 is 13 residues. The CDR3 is CSARSGFGETQYF. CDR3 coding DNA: TGCAGTGCTAGATCAGGGTTTGGGGAGACCCAGTACTTC.

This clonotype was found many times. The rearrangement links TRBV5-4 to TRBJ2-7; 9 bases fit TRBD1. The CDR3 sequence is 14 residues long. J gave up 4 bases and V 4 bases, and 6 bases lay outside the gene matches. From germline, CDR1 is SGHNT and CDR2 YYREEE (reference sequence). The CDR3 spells CASSLWDRVYEQYF. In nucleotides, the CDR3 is TGTGCCAGCAGCCTATGGGACAGGGTTTACGAGCAGTACTTC.

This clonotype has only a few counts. DNA for the CDR3: TGTGCCAGCAGTGACTCGTCAGGTCCCTACGAGCAGTACTTC. Translation: CASSDSSGPYEQYF. The chain couples TRBV25-1 to TRBJ2-7; D gene ambiguous. Trimming took off 3 bases at V and 2 bases at J, with 11 bases between the two ends. This CDR3 comprises 14 residues. CDR1 MGHDK and CDR2 SYGVNS come from the germline V gene.

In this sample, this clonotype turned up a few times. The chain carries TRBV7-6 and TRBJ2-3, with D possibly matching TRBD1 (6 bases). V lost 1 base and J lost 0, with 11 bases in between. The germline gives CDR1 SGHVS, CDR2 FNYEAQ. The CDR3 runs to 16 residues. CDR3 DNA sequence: TGTGCCAGCAGCTTAGGTCCGACAGGAAGCACAGATACGCAGTATTTT. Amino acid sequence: CASSLGPTGSTDTQYF.